This T cell receptor (beta chain) is drawn from a study of blood T cell repertoires in COVID-19 (dated by TCRdb to between 2020 and 2021). Study-wide context: Collaborator samples came from the United States, Italy and Spain and covered acute and convalescent phases of COVID-19. The material from the prospective study consisted of cDNA or gDNA derived from T cells, B-cell-depleted T cells, or PBMCs. Subjects who had been exposed to COVID-19, were actively infected with it, or had recovered from it provided the deeply sampled blood TCRbeta repertoires that made up the dataset. A freely available public database, intended as a resource for researchers studying the immune response to SARS-CoV-2, is where the repertoires were released. Samples came from the ongoing ImmuneRACE study (first 160 participants) plus 1,254 subjects from 6 global collaborators. A de-identified subject ID, COVID-19 status, age in years and sex were almost always included in the sample metadata. Where HLA class I and class II types were available, the types were taken from metadata supplied by the sample provider, not from assay-based typing. Overall study outcomes, separate from this receptor: The amount of clinical and demographic metadata varied by source and participant and was provided uncurated.

For this clone: Its specific antigen is unknown. No base-level quality is on record; no much larger clone is a single base apart.

The CDR3 runs 15 residues from the cysteine to the phenylalanine. Only the CDR3 DNA is retained, 45 bases long and in frame from the first base. The junction carries 18 bases between V and J, which are trimmed by 4 bases and 6 bases respectively. The CDR1 and CDR2 encoded by the germline V gene are MGHRA and YSYEKL. One collaborating source in Seattle enrolled patients during active infection and followed them longitudinally through the course of disease. The collaborating institutions used their own protocols to collect whole blood in K2EDTA tubes. For TCRbeta analysis, collaborators shipped samples in one of three forms: frozen whole blood, isolated PBMCs, or DNA extracted from either of those sample types. TCRbeta CDR3 regions were amplified from genomic DNA by means of the immunoSEQ Assay, a bias-controlled multiplex PCR. The source study handled its data this way. The number of nucleated cells in each sample was estimated from the amplification of reference gene primers within the assay. Sequence reads were collapsed and filtered to measure the absolute abundance of every unique TCRbeta CDR3 rearrangement. Productive Simpson clonality was computed per sample as the square root of Simpson's diversity index over productive rearrangements. This is the immuneACCESS table as TCRdb keeps it, with only in-frame sequences that have V and J called. A part of the clones is gone; compared with another copy, unresolved V genes explain less than half, and the rest is unexplained. That table is the source of V, J and clone size, and D and trimming were worked out from the DNA. Here the sample has around 210,000 clones; roughly 80% occur a single time. The biggest ten clones account for about 8.3% of the sample.

What was sequenced was peripheral blood. The source of this sequence is a woman older than 75 with COVID-19, enrolled during active disease. The chain is encoded by TRBV4-1 joined to TRBJ1-2; the D gene is perhaps TRBD1, on 5 matching bases. The DNA sequence follows: TGCGCCAGCAGCCGGGCTCTCCAGGGCGGGAATGGCTACACCTTC. Translation gives CASSRALQGGNGYTF.